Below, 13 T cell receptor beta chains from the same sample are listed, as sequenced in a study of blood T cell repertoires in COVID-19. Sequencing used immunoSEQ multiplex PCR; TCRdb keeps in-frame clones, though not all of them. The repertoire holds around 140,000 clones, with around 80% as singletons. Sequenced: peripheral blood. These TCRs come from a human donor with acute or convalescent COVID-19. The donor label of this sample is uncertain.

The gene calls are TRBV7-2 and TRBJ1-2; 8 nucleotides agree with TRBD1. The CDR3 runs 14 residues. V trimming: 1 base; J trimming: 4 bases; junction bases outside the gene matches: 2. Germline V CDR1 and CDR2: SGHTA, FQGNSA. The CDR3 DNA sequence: TGTGCCAGCAGCTTAGGGACAGGGTTCTATGGCTACACCTTC. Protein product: CASSLGTGFYGYTF.

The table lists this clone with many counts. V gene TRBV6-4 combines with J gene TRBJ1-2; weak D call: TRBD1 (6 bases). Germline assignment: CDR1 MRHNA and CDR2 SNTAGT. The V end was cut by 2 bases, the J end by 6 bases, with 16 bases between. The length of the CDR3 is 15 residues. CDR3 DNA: TGTGCCAGCAGTGACGGGGGCGCCGGGGTCGATGGCTACACCTTC. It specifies CASSDGGAGVDGYTF.

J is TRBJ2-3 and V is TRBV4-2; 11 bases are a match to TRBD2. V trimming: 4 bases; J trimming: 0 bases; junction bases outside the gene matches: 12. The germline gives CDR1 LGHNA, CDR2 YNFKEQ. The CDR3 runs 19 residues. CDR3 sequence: CASSRGLAGGLFSTDTQYF. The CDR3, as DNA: TGTGCCAGCAGCCGAGGTCTAGCGGGGGGACTCTTTAGCACAGATACGCAGTATTTT.

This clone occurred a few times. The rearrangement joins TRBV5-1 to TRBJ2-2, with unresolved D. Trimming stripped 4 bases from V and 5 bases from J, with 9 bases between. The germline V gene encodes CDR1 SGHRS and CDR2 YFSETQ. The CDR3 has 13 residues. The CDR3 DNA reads TGCGCCAGCAGCCCTGGCCAAACCGGGGAGCTGTTTTTT. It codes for CASSPGQTGELFF. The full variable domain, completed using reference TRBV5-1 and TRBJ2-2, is KAGVTQTPRYLIKTRGQQVTLSCSPISGHRSVSWYQQTPGQGLQFLFEYFSETQRNKGNFPGRFSGRQFSNSRSEMNVSTLELGDSALYLCASSPGQTGELFFGEGSRLTVL.

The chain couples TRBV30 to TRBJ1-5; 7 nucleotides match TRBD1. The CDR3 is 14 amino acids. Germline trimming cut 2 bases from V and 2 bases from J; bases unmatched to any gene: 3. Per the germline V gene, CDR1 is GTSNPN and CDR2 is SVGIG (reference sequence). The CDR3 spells CAWSLGTGNQPQHF. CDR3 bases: TGTGCCTGGAGTCTTGGGACAGGCAATCAGCCCCAGCATTTT.

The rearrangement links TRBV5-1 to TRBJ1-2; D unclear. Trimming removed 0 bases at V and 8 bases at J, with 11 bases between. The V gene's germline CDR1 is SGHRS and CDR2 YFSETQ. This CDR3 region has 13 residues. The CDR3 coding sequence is TGCGCCAGCAGCTTGGAGGGAGGTGGCGGCTACACCTTC. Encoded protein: CASSLEGGGGYTF.

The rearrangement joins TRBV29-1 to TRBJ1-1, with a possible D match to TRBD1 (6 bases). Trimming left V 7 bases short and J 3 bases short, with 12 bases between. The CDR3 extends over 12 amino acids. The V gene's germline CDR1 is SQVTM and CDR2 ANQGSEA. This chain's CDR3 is CSAITGYTEAFF. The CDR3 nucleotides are TGCAGCGCAATCACAGGGTACACTGAAGCTTTCTTT. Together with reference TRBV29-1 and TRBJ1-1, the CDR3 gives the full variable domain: SAVISQKPSRDICQRGTSLTIQCQVDSQVTMMFWYRQQPGQSLTLIATANQGSEATYESGFVIDKFPISRPNLTFSTLTVSNMSPEDSSIYLCSAITGYTEAFFGQGTRLTVV.

The CDR3 DNA follows: TGTGCCAGTAGTCCGGACCAGGGATGGGGCCCTAACTATGGCTACACCTTC. This codes for CASSPDQGWGPNYGYTF. The chain has TRBV19 and TRBJ1-2, with D maybe TRBD1 (5 bases). The CDR3 runs to 17 residues. Germline-derived CDR1 and CDR2 are LNHDA and SQIVND (reference sequence). V was trimmed by 5 bases and J by 0 bases, leaving 19 bases between them.

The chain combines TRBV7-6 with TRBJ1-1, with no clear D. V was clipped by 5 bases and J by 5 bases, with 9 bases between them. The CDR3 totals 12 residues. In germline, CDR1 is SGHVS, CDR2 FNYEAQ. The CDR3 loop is CASSLSGTEAFF. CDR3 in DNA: TGTGCCAGCAGCCTATCGGGTACTGAAGCTTTCTTT.

The CDR3 here is CASSFSTGNYEQYF. The CDR3 DNA reads as TGCGCCAGCAGCTTTAGTACAGGGAACTACGAGCAGTACTTC. The chain uses TRBV5-1 and TRBJ2-7, with D possibly TRBD1 on 6 matching bases. Trimming took off 2 bases at V and 3 bases at J, with 12 bases between the two ends. This CDR3 is built from 14 residues. CDR1 is SGHRS, CDR2 YFSETQ, per germline.

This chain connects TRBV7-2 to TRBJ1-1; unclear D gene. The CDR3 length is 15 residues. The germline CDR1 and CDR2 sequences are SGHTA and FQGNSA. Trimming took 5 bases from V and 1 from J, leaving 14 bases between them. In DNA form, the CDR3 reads TGTGCCAGCAGCCCCCGCCCGGGAGCGAACACTGAAGCTTTCTTT. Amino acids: CASSPRPGANTEAFF. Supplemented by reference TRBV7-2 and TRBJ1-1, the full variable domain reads GAGVSQSPSNKVTEKGKDVELRCDPISGHTALYWYRQSLGQGLEFLIYFQGNSAPDKSGLPSDRFSAERTGGSVSTLTIQRTQQEDSAVYLCASSPRPGANTEAFFGQGTRLTVV.

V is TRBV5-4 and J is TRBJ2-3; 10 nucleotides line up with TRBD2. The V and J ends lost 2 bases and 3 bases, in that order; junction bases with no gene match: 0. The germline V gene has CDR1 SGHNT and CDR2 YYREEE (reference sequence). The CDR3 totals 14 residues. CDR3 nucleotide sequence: TGTGCCAGCAGCTTAGCGGGGGGGACAGATACGCAGTATTTT. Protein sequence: CASSLAGGTDTQYF.

In nucleotides, the CDR3 is TGCGCCAGCAGCTTGGACACGCCGAACACCGGGGAGCTGTTTTTT. Encoded protein: CASSLDTPNTGELFF. V usage is TRBV5-1 and J usage is TRBJ2-2; D ambiguous. The CDR3 has 15 amino acids. Germline assignment: CDR1 SGHRS and CDR2 YFSETQ. The germline V and J ends were trimmed by 0 bases and 0 bases, with 6 bases remaining between them.